These 8 T cell receptor beta chains were all obtained from the same sample, sequenced in a study of shared clonotypes between healthy human individuals. Data came from immunoSEQ multiplex PCR; TCRdb stores just in-frame clones and leaves some out. This sample carries about 2 million clones, about 95% of them seen once, and the ten largest clones take 1.2%. Selected positively for CCR7 and CD45RO-negative, naive CD8 cells excluded terminally differentiated effector memory CD45RA+ cells. The sample comprised naive CD8+ T cells sorted from blood. The receptors stem from a man younger than 30 in good health.

The CDR3, as DNA: TGCGCCAGCAGCCAAGATACCGGGACAGGGGTCTACGAGCAGTACTTC. Translation: CASSQDTGTGVYEQYF. The rearrangement uses TRBV4-3 and TRBJ2-7; 10 bases line up with TRBD1. Germline trimming cut 0 bases from V and 3 bases from J; bases unmatched to any gene: 5. Germline V lookup: CDR1 LGHNA, CDR2 YSLEER. This CDR3 comprises 16 residues.

The chain links TRBV7-6 to TRBJ2-2; 10 nucleotides line up with TRBD2. Per the germline V gene, CDR1 is SGHVS and CDR2 is FNYEAQ. The V gene end was trimmed by 3 bases and the J gene end by 7 bases; junction bases not matched to a gene: 8. This CDR3 comprises 16 residues. The CDR3 here is CASSFLTSGYGGELFF. In DNA form, the CDR3 reads TGTGCCAGCAGCTTCTTGACTAGCGGGTACGGCGGGGAGCTGTTTTTT.

Concerning this clone: This sample includes further DNA sequences coding for the same CDR3. The chain is built from TRBV2 and TRBJ1-3; D is ambiguous. Germline values: CDR1 SNHLY, CDR2 FYNNEI. V dropped 2 bases and J dropped 1 base, with 9 bases sitting between them. This CDR3 region has 15 residues. The CDR3 reads CASSESGSSGNTIYF. In DNA form, the CDR3 reads TGTGCCAGCAGTGAATCGGGGTCATCTGGAAACACCATATATTTT.

This chain connects TRBV7-9 to TRBJ1-1; perhaps TRBD1 as D (6 bases). Trimming pared 5 bases from V and 2 bases from J, leaving 12 bases between. The CDR3 is made up of 14 amino acids. From germline, CDR1 is SEHNR and CDR2 FQNEAQ (reference sequence). The DNA of the CDR3 is TGTGCCAGCAGCCCTACCGGGACAAACACTGAAGCTTTCTTT. Protein: CASSPTGTNTEAFF.

This clone came up once. The chain employs TRBV29-1 and TRBJ2-7; 7 nucleotides line up with TRBD1. The CDR3 runs to 12 residues. Germline CDR1 SQVTM, CDR2 ANQGSEA. The ends lost 6 bases at V and 2 bases at J; junction bases unmatched: 4. The CDR3 nucleotides are TGCAGCGTAAGGGGGACAGCCTACGAGCAGTACTTC. Encoded protein: CSVRGTAYEQYF.

The chain is built from TRBV11-2 and TRBJ2-5, with D possibly being TRBD2 (7 bases). Trimming removed 5 bases at V and 4 bases at J, with 17 bases between. The CDR3 spans 15 residues. Germline V gives CDR1 SGHAT, CDR2 FQNNGV. This CDR3 is CASSHQPGGRETQYF. The CDR3 region has the DNA TGTGCCAGCAGCCATCAGCCGGGGGGCAGAGAGACCCAGTACTTC. The variable domain in full, completed from reference TRBV11-2 and TRBJ2-5, reads EAGVAQSPRYKIIEKRQSVAFWCNPISGHATLYWYQQILGQGPKLLIQFQNNGVVDDSQLPKDRFSAERLKGVDSTLKIQPAKLEDSAVYLCASSHQPGGRETQYFGPGTRLLVL.

Turning to this clone: The sample has other DNA sequences that encode this CDR3 too. The chain has TRBV6-5 and TRBJ1-1, with no clear D. CDR3 length: 10 amino acids. Germline lookup yields CDR1 MNHEY and CDR2 SVGAGI. The V end lost 8 bases, the J end lost 3 bases, and 4 bases lay between the germline ends. The CDR3 DNA is TGTGCCAGCGGGGACACTGAAGCTTTCTTT. Translated: CASGDTEAFF.

The chain has TRBV7-9 and TRBJ2-1, with TRBD1 matching 7 bases. The CDR3 covers 14 residues. Losses at the gene ends were 4 bases for V and 5 bases for J; bases not matched to a gene: 5. Germline CDR1 SEHNR, CDR2 FQNEAQ (reference sequence). Written as DNA, the CDR3 is TGTGCCAGCAGCTCCCCGGGACAGCACAATGAGCAGTTCTTC. Translating it yields CASSSPGQHNEQFF.